Listed here are 27 T cell receptor beta chains from one sample, sequenced in a study of OX40 agonist ivuxolimab in advanced cancers. The protocol was immunoSEQ multiplex PCR, while the TCRdb copy is restricted to in-frame clones and leaves out a portion. The sample has tens of thousands of clones, around 86% seen once; the top ten hold roughly 1.8%. This material consisted of CD4+ or CD8+ T cells sorted from blood, taken in a trial of the OX40 agonist ivuxolimab. These receptors were obtained from an adult with an advanced solid tumor such as melanoma, head and neck, liver or kidney cancer.

The V gene is TRBV27, the J gene TRBJ1-5; 8 bases fit TRBD1. The germline V gene encodes CDR1 MNHEY and CDR2 SMNVEV (reference sequence). J was trimmed by 2 bases and V by 6 bases; bases with no gene match: 3. The CDR3 sequence is 14 residues long. The chain's CDR3 is CASSGQGGNQPQHF. The DNA for the CDR3 is TGTGCCAGCAGCGGACAGGGCGGCAATCAGCCCCAGCATTTT.

CDR3 DNA sequence: TGTGCCAGCTCCCTTTTAGCGGGATCTTTTTACGAGCAGTACTTC. Protein sequence: CASSLLAGSFYEQYF. The J gene is TRBJ2-7, the V gene TRBV18, with 8 bases that match TRBD2. V lost 6 bases and J lost 4; bases outside the gene matches: 11. CDR1 and CDR2 from the germline V gene are KGHSH and LQKENI. The CDR3 has 15 amino acids. The full variable domain, its missing parts supplied by reference TRBV18 and TRBJ2-7, is NAGVMQNPRHLVRRRGQEARLRCSPMKGHSHVYWYRQLPEEGLKFMVYLQKENIIDESGMPKERFSAEFPKEGPSILRIQQVVRGDSAAYFCASSLLAGSFYEQYFGPGTRLTVT.

The chain uses TRBV28 and TRBJ1-2; TRBD1 is a possible D gene (6 bases). The length of the CDR3 is 14 residues. In germline, CDR1 is MDHEN, CDR2 SYDVKM. Trimming left V 4 bases short and J 4 bases short, with 13 bases between. The CDR3 DNA follows: TGTGCCAGCAGTTCCTCCTACAGGGTCTATGGCTACACCTTC. Amino acids: CASSSSYRVYGYTF.

The sample holds one count of this clone. This chain uses TRBV18 with TRBJ2-1; D is uncertain. V was shortened by 2 bases and J by 10 bases, with 12 bases between the two germline ends. The CDR3 contains 13 residues. CDR1 KGHSH and CDR2 LQKENI come from the germline V gene. The CDR3 region is CASSPMVTAEQFF. In DNA, the CDR3 is TGTGCCAGCTCACCAATGGTAACGGCCGAGCAGTTCTTC.

This sequence joins TRBV6-5 and TRBJ1-5; D remains unclear. Germline loops: CDR1 MNHEY, CDR2 SVGAGI. CDR3 length: 13 amino acids. V gave up 2 bases and J gave up 10 bases, with 12 bases separating them. The CDR3 DNA reads as TGTGCCAGCAGTTACGAGGATCGGGGACCCCAGCATTTT. The encoded protein is CASSYEDRGPQHF.

This sequence joins TRBV18 and TRBJ1-1; 7 positions agree with TRBD1. The CDR3 contains 15 residues. Germline V gene sequence: CDR1 KGHSH, CDR2 LQKENI. V gave up 8 bases and J gave up 1 base; unmatched junction bases: 10. CDR3 residues: CASTTTGMANTEAFF. CDR3 DNA: TGTGCCAGCACGACGACAGGGATGGCGAACACTGAAGCTTTCTTT.

This clone turned up a few times. The chain recombines TRBV15 with TRBJ2-1; 7 bases map to TRBD2. Germline CDR1 and CDR2: LNHNV and YYDKDF (reference sequence). Trimming cost V 1 base and J 5 bases; bases outside gene matches: 2. The CDR3 consists of 14 residues. CDR3 residues: CATSRGTRHNEQFF. DNA for the CDR3: TGTGCCACCAGCAGAGGGACTAGACACAATGAGCAGTTCTTC.

The chain joins TRBV10-3 to TRBJ1-1; TRBD1 might be the D (6 bases). Germline lookup yields CDR1 ENHRY and CDR2 SYGVKD. Trimming pared 4 bases from V and 3 bases from J, leaving 9 bases between. The CDR3 is made up of 13 amino acids. CDR3 coding DNA: TGTGCCATCAGTGGGAGGGGGGACACTGAAGCTTTCTTT. As protein: CAISGRGDTEAFF.

The rearrangement uses TRBV27 and TRBJ1-4; TRBD1 is a possible D gene (6 bases). Trimming took 2 bases from V and 8 from J, leaving 15 bases between them. Germline loops: CDR1 MNHEY, CDR2 SMNVEV (reference sequence). This CDR3 is built from 15 residues. The CDR3 is CASSLGGQSAEKLFF. CDR3 coding DNA: TGTGCCAGCAGTTTAGGGGGGCAGTCGGCGGAAAAACTGTTTTTT.

V and J are TRBV27 and TRBJ1-2; 9 bases are a match to TRBD1. Germline loops: CDR1 MNHEY, CDR2 SMNVEV (reference sequence). V lost 1 base, J lost 4 bases, and 13 bases stayed unmatched. The CDR3 loop spans 18 amino acids. CDR3 sequence: CASSLWSSTGGRIYGYTF. The CDR3 DNA reads TGTGCCAGCAGTTTATGGTCCTCGACAGGGGGGCGGATCTATGGCTACACCTTC.

The chain combines TRBV11-2 with TRBJ2-2; 11 bases are shared with TRBD1. In germline, CDR1 is SGHAT, CDR2 FQNNGV. The CDR3 contains 17 residues. V shed 5 bases, J shed 7 bases, and the junction held 12 bases outside the gene matches. The CDR3 loop is CASSVGQGALSNGELFF. The CDR3, as DNA: TGTGCCAGCAGCGTTGGACAGGGGGCGCTTTCCAACGGGGAGCTGTTTTTT.

This clone has more than one count but fewer than ten. This sequence joins TRBV15 and TRBJ1-6, with 7 bases lining up with TRBD1. The CDR3 contains 15 residues. The germline gives CDR1 LNHNV, CDR2 YYDKDF (reference sequence). Trimming removed 3 bases from V and 7 bases from J; junction bases left unmatched: 6. CDR3 in DNA: TGTGCCACCAGCAGGATGGGACAGCAGAATTCACCCCTCCACTTT. Protein product: CATSRMGQQNSPLHF.

This clone was detected only once. The chain is built from TRBV5-1 and TRBJ2-5, with D possibly being TRBD1 (5 bases). This CDR3 contains 14 residues. V was trimmed by 2 bases and J by 2 bases, leaving 10 bases between them. The germline V gene encodes CDR1 SGHRS and CDR2 YFSETQ. The CDR3 loop is CASSLTAGQETQYF. CDR3 coding DNA: TGCGCCAGCAGCTTAACGGCAGGGCAAGAGACCCAGTACTTC.

This clone appeared a single time. The chain has TRBV9 and TRBJ1-1; weak D call: TRBD1 (6 bases). Trimming removed 0 bases from V and 6 bases from J, with 12 bases in between. The CDR3 is 14 amino acids. The V gene's germline CDR1 is SGDLS and CDR2 YYNGEE. The CDR3 spells CASSVAGAKAEAFF. In DNA form, the CDR3 reads TGTGCCAGCAGCGTAGCAGGGGCAAAGGCTGAAGCTTTCTTT.

This clone appeared a single time. At one of its ends the junction is not consistent with the germline gene, which may arise from a read error. The V gene is TRBV27, the J gene TRBJ2-2, with D possibly TRBD2 on 5 matching bases. The CDR3 is 19 residues long. Germline assignment: CDR1 MNHEY and CDR2 SMNVEV (reference sequence). The CDR3 loop reads CASSTTQNARRPNTGEPFF. DNA for the CDR3: TGTGCCAGCAGTACCACCCAAAACGCCAGGAGGCCGAACACCGGGGAGCCGTTTTTT.

This clone showed up just a few times. This chain links TRBV30 with TRBJ1-3, with 8 positions matching TRBD1. Germline values: CDR1 GTSNPN, CDR2 SVGIG (reference sequence). The CDR3 spans 14 residues. The J segment lost 2 bases and the V segment lost 4 bases, leaving 4 bases of the junction unmatched. This chain's CDR3 is CAWNQGAAGNTIYF. DNA for the CDR3: TGTGCCTGGAACCAGGGGGCGGCTGGAAACACCATATATTTT. The entire variable domain, with the rest obtained from reference TRBV30 and TRBJ1-3, is as follows: SQTIHQWPATLVQPVGSPLSLECTVEGTSNPNLYWYRQAAGRGLQLLFYSVGIGQISSEVPQNLSASRPQDRQFILSSKKLLLSDSGFYLCAWNQGAAGNTIYFGEGSWLTVV.

The chain links TRBV19 to TRBJ2-2; 8 bases fit TRBD1. The junction had 5 bases not matched to a gene; V was cut back by 4 bases and J by 4 bases. The germline gives CDR1 LNHDA, CDR2 SQIVND (reference sequence). The CDR3 is 15 amino acids. The CDR3: CASSTQGDGTGELFF. In nucleotides, the CDR3 is TGTGCCAGTAGTACACAGGGGGACGGCACCGGGGAGCTGTTTTTT.

This rearrangement joins TRBV7-9 to TRBJ2-3; 7 bases match TRBD2. Germline V CDR1 and CDR2: SEHNR, FQNEAQ (reference sequence). The CDR3 consists of 15 residues. J was trimmed by 0 bases and V by 5 bases; bases with no gene match: 5. The CDR3 DNA reads TGTGCCAGCAGCCAGGGACTACACAGCACAGATACGCAGTATTTT. Encoded protein: CASSQGLHSTDTQYF. Together with reference TRBV7-9 and TRBJ2-3, the CDR3 gives the full variable domain: DTGVSQNPRHKITKRGQNVTFRCDPISEHNRLYWYRQTLGQGPEFLTYFQNEAQLEKSRLLSDRFSAERPKGSFSTLEIQRTEQGDSAMYLCASSQGLHSTDTQYFGPGTRLTVL.

V and J are TRBV6-6 and TRBJ1-3, with 10 bases matching TRBD1. Unmatched junction bases numbered 5, after V lost 5 bases and J lost 7 bases. CDR3 length: 14 residues. Germline V gene sequence: CDR1 MNHNY, CDR2 SVGAGI (reference sequence). As DNA, the CDR3 is TGTGCCAGCAGTCGGACAGGGGGATGGAACACCATATATTTT. Encoded protein: CASSRTGGWNTIYF.

The CDR3 region has the DNA TGTGCCAGCAGTTCCGGACAGGGGTCAGCAGATACGCAGTATTTT. It encodes CASSSGQGSADTQYF. The genes are TRBV28 and TRBJ2-3, with 9 bases fitting TRBD1. Germline V gene sequence: CDR1 MDHEN, CDR2 SYDVKM. V lost 4 bases, J lost 4 bases, and 6 bases stayed unmatched. The CDR3 contains 15 residues.

The V gene is TRBV7-6, the J gene TRBJ1-6; maybe TRBD1 (5 bases). The CDR3 is 16 amino acids. Trimming removed 2 bases from V and 3 bases from J, with 11 bases in between. Germline V gives CDR1 SGHVS, CDR2 FNYEAQ. CDR3 loop: CASSLQGAGYNSPLHF. Written as DNA, the CDR3 is TGTGCCAGCAGCTTACAAGGGGCCGGCTATAATTCACCCCTCCACTTT.

The chain has TRBV18 and TRBJ2-1, with 7 nucleotides matching TRBD2. Germline-derived CDR1 and CDR2 are KGHSH and LQKENI. The CDR3 runs 15 residues. The J segment lost 1 base and the V segment lost 0 bases, leaving 0 bases of the junction unmatched. The DNA of the CDR3 is TGTGCCAGCTCACCACCGGGGGGGTCCTACAATGAGCAGTTCTTC. Translation: CASSPPGGSYNEQFF. The full variable domain, completed using reference TRBV18 and TRBJ2-1, is NAGVMQNPRHLVRRRGQEARLRCSPMKGHSHVYWYRQLPEEGLKFMVYLQKENIIDESGMPKERFSAEFPKEGPSILRIQQVVRGDSAAYFCASSPPGGSYNEQFFGPGTRLTVL.

The gene calls are TRBV25-1 and TRBJ2-4; TRBD2 might be the D (5 bases). CDR3 length: 15 residues. In germline, CDR1 is MGHDK, CDR2 SYGVNS. V dropped 6 bases and J dropped 0 bases, with 12 bases sitting between them. CDR3 residues: CASRASGLAKNIQYF. CDR3 nucleotide sequence: TGTGCCAGCAGGGCTTCAGGACTAGCCAAAAACATTCAGTACTTC.

V usage is TRBV30 and J usage is TRBJ1-1; D is ambiguous. The CDR3 loop spans 11 amino acids. Trimming took 8 bases from V and 1 from J, leaving 8 bases between them. Germline V gene data show CDR1 as GTSNPN and CDR2 as SVGIG (reference sequence). The CDR3 region is CAQKPNTEAFF. The CDR3 coding sequence is TGTGCCCAAAAACCGAACACTGAAGCTTTCTTT.

This chain joins TRBV7-8 and TRBJ1-2; D uncertain. Trimming took 5 bases from V and 5 from J, leaving 15 bases between them. Per germline, CDR1 SGHVS and CDR2 FQNEAQ. This CDR3 has 14 residues. The CDR3 sequence is CASSPRLIGYGYTF. CDR3 nucleotide sequence: TGTGCCAGCAGCCCACGACTGATCGGGTATGGCTACACCTTC. The whole variable domain, remainder taken from reference TRBV7-8 and TRBJ1-2, is GAGVSQSPRYKVAKRGQDVALRCDPISGHVSLFWYQQALGQGPEFLTYFQNEAQLDKSGLPSDRFFAERPEGSVSTLKIQRTQQEDSAVYLCASSPRLIGYGYTFGSGTRLTVV.

This chain links TRBV18 with TRBJ2-3, with TRBD2 matching over 11 bases. Trimming removed 5 bases from V and 1 base from J; junction bases left unmatched: 5. CDR1 is KGHSH and CDR2 is LQKENI in the germline V gene. The CDR3 extends over 16 amino acids. The CDR3 DNA reads as TGTGCCAGCTCAAGTAGCGGGGGGGCCCGCACAGATACGCAGTATTTT. Translated, it gives CASSSSGGARTDTQYF.

The genes are TRBV28 and TRBJ1-5, with TRBD1 matching over 9 bases. V lost 4 bases and J lost 4; bases outside the gene matches: 5. Per the germline V gene, CDR1 is MDHEN and CDR2 is SYDVKM. The CDR3 spans 15 residues. CDR3 amino acids: CASSSPGTGNQPQHF. The CDR3 DNA follows: TGTGCCAGCAGTTCTCCCGGGACAGGGAATCAGCCCCAGCATTTT.